These 19 T cell receptor beta chains originate from one sample sequenced in a study of identical twins. TCRdb processed the 5' RACE reads anew with MiXCR; each CDR3 protein has one entry. The table has approximately 500,000 distinct CDR3 sequences, approximately 25% seen once. These data also featured in a second study, about T cells expressing NK-cell markers.

The sequenced sample was CD4+ T cells sorted from blood. The receptors stem from a young woman in good health.

V gene TRBV5-1 combines with J gene TRBJ2-2; TRBD1 matches at 8 bases. The CDR3 loop spans 15 amino acids. V shed 7 bases and J 7 bases; nucleotides not matched to a gene: 12. Germline CDR1 SGHRS, CDR2 YFSETQ. The CDR3 DNA sequence: TGCGCCAGCGGGCTGGGACAGGCTAAAAACGGGGAGCTGTTTTTT. This sequence encodes CASGLGQAKNGELFF.

A note on this clonotype: An end of the junction differs from the germline gene, which may be a read error. This sequence joins TRBV5-6 and TRBJ2-2, with 7 bases lining up with TRBD2. CDR1 is SGHDT and CDR2 is YYEEEE in the germline V gene. This CDR3 comprises 15 residues. CDR3 residues: CASSFGAHPTGGLFF. DNA of the CDR3: TGTGCCAGCAGCTTTGGAGCACACCCCACGGGGGGGCTGTTTTTT.

The J gene is TRBJ2-7, the V gene TRBV10-3, with D unclear. Trimming pared 3 bases from V and 0 bases from J, leaving 18 bases between. Germline CDR1 and CDR2: ENHRY and SYGVKD. This CDR3 region has 17 residues. The CDR3: CAISDSSVSSSSYEQYF. The CDR3, as DNA: TGTGCCATCAGTGATAGTTCGGTGTCCTCGAGCTCCTACGAGCAGTACTTC.

The chain carries TRBV5-6 and TRBJ1-1; D gene ambiguous. Germline V gene sequence: CDR1 SGHDT, CDR2 YYEEEE. This CDR3 is 15 amino acids long. Trimming pared 7 bases from V and 0 bases from J, leaving 16 bases between. The CDR3 loop reads CASSPTGRMNTEAFF. Here the CDR3 DNA reads TGTGCCAGCTCCCCCACCGGACGGATGAACACTGAAGCTTTCTTT. Based on the CDR3 plus reference TRBV5-6 and TRBJ1-1, the full variable domain is DAGVTQSPTHLIKTRGQQVTLRCSPKSGHDTVSWYQQALGQGPQFIFQYYEEEERQRGNFPDRFSGHQFPNYSSELNVNALLLGDSALYLCASSPTGRMNTEAFFGQGTRLTVV.

The chain uses TRBV12-3 or TRBV12-4 and TRBJ2-7, with a possible D match to TRBD2 (6 bases). The CDR3 runs 13 residues. With 4 bases removed from V and 3 bases from J, the gap between germline ends came to 10 bases. CDR3 protein: CASSSPGLYEQYF. The CDR3 nucleotides read TGTGCCAGCAGTTCGCCGGGACTCTACGAGCAGTACTTC.

This clonotype has a handful of counts. The rearrangement uses TRBV20-1 and TRBJ2-1; D unresolved. CDR3 length: 18 residues. The germline CDR1 and CDR2 sequences are DFQATT and SNEGSKA (reference sequence). V lost 0 bases, J lost 0 bases, and 18 bases lay in between. This chain's CDR3 is CSARDYTAGKSSYNEQFF. As DNA, the CDR3 is TGCAGTGCTAGAGATTATACGGCCGGAAAAAGCTCCTACAATGAGCAGTTCTTC.

The J gene is TRBJ1-1, the V gene TRBV21-1. TRBV21-1 constitutes a pseudogene. This CDR3 has 13 amino acids. CDR3 amino acids: CASRLAGGTEAFF. The DNA for the CDR3 is TGTGCCAGCAGGCTCGCCGGAGGCACTGAAGCTTTCTTT.

In its sample, this clonotype was seen a few times. The V call is TRBV12-5, the J call TRBJ1-1; D gene ambiguous. The CDR3 is 13 residues long. CDR1 LGHNT and CDR2 FRNRAP come from the germline V gene. V was clipped by 3 bases and J by 0 bases, with 5 bases between them. The CDR3, as DNA: TGTGCTAGTGGTTTTCTGGTGAACACTGAAGCTTTCTTT. It specifies CASGFLVNTEAFF.

The chain couples TRBV6-5 to TRBJ1-4; 8 nucleotides line up with TRBD1. V was pared by 0 bases and J by 11 bases, with 5 bases of the junction left unmatched. The CDR3 covers 14 residues. Looked up from germline, CDR1 is MNHEY and CDR2 is SVGAGI. Written as DNA, the CDR3 is TGTGCCAGCAGTTACTCCGACAGGGGAGGGAAACTGTTTTTT. Translation: CASSYSDRGGKLFF.

This clonotype turned up a few times. This chain links TRBV3-1 with TRBJ2-1, with D perhaps matching TRBD2 (6 bases). Trimming removed 3 bases from V and 15 bases from J, with 15 bases in between. Germline V lookup: CDR1 LGHDT, CDR2 YNNKEL (reference sequence). The CDR3 sequence is 12 residues long. The CDR3 reads CASSHAGPPGFF. Here the CDR3 DNA reads TGTGCCAGCAGCCATGCGGGACCCCCGGGGTTCTTC.

V gene TRBV7-9 combines with J gene TRBJ2-3, with 12 bases that match TRBD1. CDR3 length equals 14 residues. Germline-derived CDR1 and CDR2 are SEHNR and FQNEAQ (reference sequence). V shed 4 bases, J shed 6 bases, and the junction held 2 bases outside the gene matches. CDR3 amino acids: CASSWGQGADTQYF. In DNA form, the CDR3 reads TGTGCCAGCAGCTGGGGACAGGGGGCGGATACGCAGTATTTT.

The chain is built from TRBV20-1 and TRBJ2-7, with D tentatively TRBD2 (6 bases). The CDR3 covers 14 residues. Germline V gene data show CDR1 as DFQATT and CDR2 as SNEGSKA (reference sequence). Trimming removed 2 bases from V and 2 bases from J, with 13 bases in between. CDR3 residues: CSARNPREPYEQYF. DNA of the CDR3: TGCAGTGCTAGAAACCCCCGGGAGCCCTACGAGCAGTACTTC.

V gene TRBV5-5 combines with J gene TRBJ2-1; TRBD1 matches 10 bases. The CDR3 is made up of 16 amino acids. The trim removed 3 bases at V and 3 bases at J, leaving 6 bases unmatched. Germline assignment: CDR1 SGHKS and CDR2 YYEKEE (reference sequence). The CDR3 nucleotides are TGTGCCAGCAGCTCAAACCGGGACAGGGGCTACAATGAGCAGTTCTTC. It specifies CASSSNRDRGYNEQFF.

This clonotype was seen only a few times. The chain carries TRBV5-1 and TRBJ2-3, with TRBD2 identical over 9 bases. There are 15 residues in the CDR3. Trimming at V came to 6 bases and at J to 2 bases, leaving 7 bases not matched to a gene. Germline V lookup: CDR1 SGHRS, CDR2 YFSETQ. The CDR3 DNA is TGCGCCAGCAAAGAGCGGGAGGCTAACACAGATACGCAGTATTTT. Its protein is CASKEREANTDTQYF.

The chain links TRBV5-1 to TRBJ1-6; D is unresolved. Trimming cost V 0 bases and J 5 bases, with 6 bases left between them. This CDR3 has 14 residues. CDR1 and CDR2 from the germline V gene are SGHRS and YFSETQ. CDR3 sequence: CASSLDGNNSPLHF. Here the CDR3 DNA reads TGCGCCAGCAGCTTGGACGGGAATAATTCACCCCTCCACTTT.

This chain links TRBV7-2 with TRBJ2-5; no clear D gene. The ends were cut back, 5 bases at V and 5 bases at J, with 12 bases in the middle. The CDR3 is made up of 13 amino acids. Germline CDR1 and CDR2: SGHTA and FQGNSA. The CDR3 region is CASSRAPGETQYF. CDR3 in DNA: TGTGCCAGCAGCCGAGCTCCCGGTGAGACCCAGTACTTC. Full variable domain (missing parts from reference TRBV7-2 and TRBJ2-5): GAGVSQSPSNKVTEKGKDVELRCDPISGHTALYWYRQSLGQGLEFLIYFQGNSAPDKSGLPSDRFSAERTGGSVSTLTIQRTQQEDSAVYLCASSRAPGETQYFGPGTRLLVL.

This clonotype was picked up many times. Germline and junction disagree at one end, which may indicate a read error. J is TRBJ1-1 and V is TRBV5-1; D is unresolved. The CDR3 has 14 amino acids. CDR1 and CDR2 from the germline V gene are SGHRS and YFSETQ. CDR3 sequence (DNA): TGTGCCAGCAGCTTAGCACCCCAGAACACTGAAGCTTTCTTT. It is translated as CASSLAPQNTEAFF. The whole variable domain, remainder taken from reference TRBV5-1 and TRBJ1-1, is KAGVTQTPRYLIKTRGQQVTLSCSPISGHRSVSWYQQTPGQGLQFLFEYFSETQRNKGNFPGRFSGRQFSNSRSEMNVSTLELGDSALYLCASSLAPQNTEAFFGQGTRLTVV.

This clonotype has only a few counts. The rearrangement joins TRBV6-5 to TRBJ2-1; the D gene is possibly TRBD2 (7 bases). CDR3 size: 16 residues. The germline V gene has CDR1 MNHEY and CDR2 SVGAGI. Trimming cost V 3 bases and J 8 bases, with 20 bases left between them. DNA for the CDR3: TGTGCCAGCAGTTATGCGGGGGCCCCGGGTTTTCATGAGCAGTTCTTC. Its protein is CASSYAGAPGFHEQFF.

This clonotype was detected a few times. The J gene is TRBJ1-4, the V gene TRBV6-1, with D hard to call. The CDR3 extends over 16 amino acids. CDR1 and CDR2 (germline): MNHNS, SASEGT. The V gene lost 1 base and the J gene lost 5 bases, with 14 bases spanning the gap. The CDR3 bases are TGTGCCAGCAGTGAAGGACCCCCCAGACTGAATGAAAAACTGTTTTTT. This encodes CASSEGPPRLNEKLFF.